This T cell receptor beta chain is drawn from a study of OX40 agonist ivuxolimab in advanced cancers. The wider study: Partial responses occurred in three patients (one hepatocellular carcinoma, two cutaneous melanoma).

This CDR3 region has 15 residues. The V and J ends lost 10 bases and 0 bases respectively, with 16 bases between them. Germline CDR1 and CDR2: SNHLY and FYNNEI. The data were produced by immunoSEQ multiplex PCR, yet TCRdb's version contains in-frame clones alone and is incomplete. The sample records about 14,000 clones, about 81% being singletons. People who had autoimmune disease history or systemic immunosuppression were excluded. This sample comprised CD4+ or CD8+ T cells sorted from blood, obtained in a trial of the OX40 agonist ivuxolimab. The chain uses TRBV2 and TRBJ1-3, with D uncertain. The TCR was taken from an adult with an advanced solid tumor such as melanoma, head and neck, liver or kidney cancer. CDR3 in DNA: TGTGCCAAGATCGAGCGGGTCAGCTCTGGAAACACCATATATTTT. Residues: CAKIERVSSGNTIYF.